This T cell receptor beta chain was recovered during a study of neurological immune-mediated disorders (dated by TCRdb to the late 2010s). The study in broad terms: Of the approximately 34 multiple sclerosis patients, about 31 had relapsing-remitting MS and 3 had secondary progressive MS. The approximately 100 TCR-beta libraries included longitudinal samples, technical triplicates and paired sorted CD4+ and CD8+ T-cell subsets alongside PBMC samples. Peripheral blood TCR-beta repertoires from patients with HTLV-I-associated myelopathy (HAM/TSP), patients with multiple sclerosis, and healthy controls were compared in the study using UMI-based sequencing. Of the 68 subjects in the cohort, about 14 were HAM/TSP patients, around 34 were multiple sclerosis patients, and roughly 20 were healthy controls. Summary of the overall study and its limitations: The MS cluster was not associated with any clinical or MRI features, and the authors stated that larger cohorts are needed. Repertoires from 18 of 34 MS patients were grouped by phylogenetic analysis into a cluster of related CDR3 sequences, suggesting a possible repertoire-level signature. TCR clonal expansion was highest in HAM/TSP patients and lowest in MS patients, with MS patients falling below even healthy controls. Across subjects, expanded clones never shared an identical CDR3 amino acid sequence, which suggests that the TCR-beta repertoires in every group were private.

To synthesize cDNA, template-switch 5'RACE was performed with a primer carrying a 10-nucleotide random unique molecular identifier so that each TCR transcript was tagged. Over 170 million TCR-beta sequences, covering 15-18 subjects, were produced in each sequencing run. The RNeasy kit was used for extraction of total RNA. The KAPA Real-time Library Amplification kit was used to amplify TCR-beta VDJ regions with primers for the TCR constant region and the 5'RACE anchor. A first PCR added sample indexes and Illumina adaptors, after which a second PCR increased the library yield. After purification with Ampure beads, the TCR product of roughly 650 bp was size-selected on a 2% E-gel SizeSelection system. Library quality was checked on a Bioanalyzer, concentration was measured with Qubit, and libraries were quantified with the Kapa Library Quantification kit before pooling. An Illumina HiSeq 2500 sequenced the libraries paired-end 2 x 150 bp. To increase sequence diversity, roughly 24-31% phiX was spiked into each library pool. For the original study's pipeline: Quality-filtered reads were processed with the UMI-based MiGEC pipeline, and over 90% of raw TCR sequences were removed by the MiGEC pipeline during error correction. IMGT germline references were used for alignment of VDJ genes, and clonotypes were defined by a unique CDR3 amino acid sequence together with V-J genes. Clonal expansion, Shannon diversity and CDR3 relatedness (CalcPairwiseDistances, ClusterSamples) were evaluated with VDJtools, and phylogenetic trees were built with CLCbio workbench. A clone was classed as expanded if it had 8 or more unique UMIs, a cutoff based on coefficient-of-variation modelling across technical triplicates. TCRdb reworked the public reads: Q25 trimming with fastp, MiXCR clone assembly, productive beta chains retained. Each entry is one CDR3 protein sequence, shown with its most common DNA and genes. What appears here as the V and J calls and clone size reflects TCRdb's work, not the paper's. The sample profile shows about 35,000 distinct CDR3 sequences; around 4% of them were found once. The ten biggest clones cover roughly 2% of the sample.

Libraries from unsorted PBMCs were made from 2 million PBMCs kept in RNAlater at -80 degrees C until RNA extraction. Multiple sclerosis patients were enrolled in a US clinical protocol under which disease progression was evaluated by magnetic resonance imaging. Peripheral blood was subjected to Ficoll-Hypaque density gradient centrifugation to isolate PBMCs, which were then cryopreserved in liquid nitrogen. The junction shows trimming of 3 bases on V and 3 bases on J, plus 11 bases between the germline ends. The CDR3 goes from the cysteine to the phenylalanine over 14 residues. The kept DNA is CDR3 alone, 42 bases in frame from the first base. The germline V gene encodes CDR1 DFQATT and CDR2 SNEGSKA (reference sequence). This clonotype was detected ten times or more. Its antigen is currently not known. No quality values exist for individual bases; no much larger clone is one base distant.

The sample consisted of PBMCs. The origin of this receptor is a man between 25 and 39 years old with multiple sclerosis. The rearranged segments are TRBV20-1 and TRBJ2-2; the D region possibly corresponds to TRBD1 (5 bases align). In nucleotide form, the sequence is TGCAGTGCTAGGACGCGCAGGGACACCGGGGAGCTGTTTTTT. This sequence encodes CSARTRRDTGELFF.